Following are 5 T cell receptor beta chains from one sample sequenced in a study of T cell responses to AZD1222 COVID-19 vaccine. Here immunoSEQ multiplex PCR was the method, and the copy in TCRdb shows in-frame clones only, minus some. The sample has approximately 85,000 clones, roughly nine tenths seen once. The specimen comprised peripheral blood, sampled on day 0 of AZD1222 vaccination. These receptor sequences come from an adult in good health.

The chain joins TRBV5-1 to TRBJ2-1, with a possible D match to TRBD2 (7 bases). Germline V CDR1 and CDR2: SGHRS, YFSETQ. CDR3 length: 15 amino acids. V shed 7 bases and J shed 7 bases, with 21 bases lying between them. The CDR3 is CASLPEPGRGNEQFF. The DNA of the CDR3 is TGCGCCAGCCTTCCGGAACCAGGGAGGGGGAATGAGCAGTTCTTC.

The V and J genes are TRBV19 and TRBJ1-5; unclear D gene. The V and J ends lost 5 bases and 7 bases respectively, with 15 bases between them. Germline CDR1 is LNHDA and CDR2 is SQIVND (reference sequence). The length of the CDR3 is 14 residues. CDR3 coding DNA: TGTGCCAGTAGTGATCCCCAGGCTGCCCAGCCCCAGCATTTT. Its translation is CASSDPQAAQPQHF.

The chain couples TRBV7-9 to TRBJ1-1; the D gene is possibly TRBD1 (5 bases). Germline values: CDR1 SEHNR, CDR2 FQNEAQ (reference sequence). The CDR3 contains 15 residues. The V end was cut by 5 bases, the J end by 1 base, with 14 bases between. CDR3 bases: TGTGCCAGCAGCCTAAGAGTGGGGCGGAACACTGAAGCTTTCTTT. This gives the protein CASSLRVGRNTEAFF.

This rearrangement joins TRBV5-6 to TRBJ2-7; 9 nucleotides agree with TRBD1. J was trimmed by 4 bases and V by 0 bases; bases with no gene match: 5. Germline loops: CDR1 SGHDT, CDR2 YYEEEE. This CDR3 has 15 amino acids. Here the CDR3 DNA reads TGTGCCAGCAGCTTGGGGCGACAGGGGGTGTACGAGCAGTACTTC. This codes for CASSLGRQGVYEQYF.

V and J are TRBV11-2 and TRBJ2-2; 11 bases agree with TRBD2. Germline V gene lookup returns CDR1 SGHAT and CDR2 FQNNGV. There are 17 residues in the CDR3. After removal of 5 bases from V and 6 bases from J, the junction contained 11 bases not matched to a gene. CDR3 loop: CASSTFLAGGRPGELFF. Here the CDR3 DNA reads TGTGCCAGCAGCACATTTCTAGCGGGGGGCCGGCCCGGGGAGCTGTTTTTT.